Shown below are 19 T cell receptor beta chains from a single sample sequenced in a study of T cells in localized non-small cell lung cancer. Libraries were prepared by immunoSEQ multiplex PCR; TCRdb keeps only in-frame clonotypes and omits some of them. This table has roughly 21,000 clones, about nine tenths appearing once. The specimen was peripheral blood, collected before any cancer treatment. These receptors were obtained from a woman aged 35 to 70 with stage I lung adenocarcinoma.

The J gene is TRBJ1-4, the V gene TRBV18; D call uncertain. CDR1 and CDR2 (germline): KGHSH, LQKENI. This CDR3 region has 16 residues. The V gene lost 0 bases and the J gene lost 7 bases, with 15 bases spanning the gap. CDR3 loop: CASSPPQVGAGEKLFF. DNA of the CDR3: TGTGCCAGCTCACCACCGCAAGTGGGCGCGGGTGAAAAACTGTTTTTT.

The chain joins TRBV7-6 to TRBJ2-1, with D possibly being TRBD2 (6 bases). The CDR3 is 12 amino acids. V lost 3 bases and J lost 13, with 13 bases in between. Germline V gene data show CDR1 as SGHVS and CDR2 as FNYEAQ. In DNA form, the CDR3 reads TGTGCCAGCAGCTTCCTTGACGGGAGACAGTTCTTC. Protein sequence: CASSFLDGRQFF.

This rearrangement joins TRBV5-5 to TRBJ1-1, with a possible D match to TRBD1 (6 bases). The germline gives CDR1 SGHKS, CDR2 YYEKEE (reference sequence). This CDR3 contains 13 residues. Trimming pared 4 bases from V and 1 base from J, leaving 8 bases between. DNA of the CDR3: TGTGCCAGCAGCAGGGGGGAGAACACTGAAGCTTTCTTT. Protein: CASSRGENTEAFF.

The rearrangement uses TRBV27 and TRBJ2-1; D possibly corresponds to TRBD1 (6 bases). The V end was cut by 2 bases, the J end by 10 bases, with 18 bases between. The V gene's germline CDR1 is MNHEY and CDR2 SMNVEV (reference sequence). The CDR3 is 15 residues long. CDR3 loop: CASSLRWQGTGEQFF. For the CDR3, the DNA is TGTGCCAGCAGTTTACGGTGGCAGGGGACCGGGGAGCAGTTCTTC.

V usage is TRBV10-3 and J usage is TRBJ2-7; 8 bases agree with TRBD2. Germline V gives CDR1 ENHRY, CDR2 SYGVKD. The CDR3 extends over 12 amino acids. The J segment lost 6 bases and the V segment lost 2 bases, leaving 0 bases of the junction unmatched. CDR3 in amino acids: CAISETSGEQYF. In nucleotides, the CDR3 is TGTGCCATCAGTGAGACTAGCGGCGAGCAGTACTTC.

This rearrangement joins TRBV27 to TRBJ1-5; TRBD1 aligns across 9 bases. The CDR3 runs 15 residues. V was clipped by 5 bases and J by 6 bases; unmatched bases: 8. Germline CDR1 and CDR2: MNHEY and SMNVEV (reference sequence). CDR3 region: CASSEQGAMGQPQHF. The CDR3 nucleotides are TGTGCCAGCAGTGAACAGGGGGCGATGGGTCAGCCCCAGCATTTT.

The chain has TRBV7-2 and TRBJ2-7; weak D call: TRBD2 (6 bases). V lost 5 bases, J lost 3 bases, and 17 bases lay in between. The CDR3 sequence is 15 residues long. Germline loops: CDR1 SGHTA, CDR2 FQGNSA. The CDR3 sequence is CASSRTGTGNYEQYF. The CDR3 DNA reads as TGTGCCAGCAGCAGAACCGGGACTGGGAACTACGAGCAGTACTTC.

V is TRBV5-4 and J is TRBJ1-2, with a weak D call TRBD1 (6 bases). CDR1 and CDR2 (germline): SGHNT, YYREEE (reference sequence). V lost 4 bases to trimming and J lost 5 bases, with 15 bases between them. The CDR3 runs to 14 residues. The CDR3 bases are TGTGCCAGCAGCCCGAAACAGGGCGGGTATGGCTACACCTTC. Translating gives CASSPKQGGYGYTF.

Only a few counts were recorded for this clone. The chain uses TRBV27 and TRBJ2-7; 8 nucleotides agree with TRBD2. Germline V gene sequence: CDR1 MNHEY, CDR2 SMNVEV (reference sequence). With 8 bases clipped from V and 6 bases from J, the junction kept 15 bases outside the gene matches. CDR3 length: 15 residues. CDR3 sequence reads: CASGSNGRAIPEQYF. CDR3 nucleotides: TGTGCCAGCGGCTCAAACGGGAGGGCCATCCCCGAGCAGTACTTC.

The chain uses TRBV19 and TRBJ1-5, with a possible D match to TRBD1 (5 bases). Trimming stripped 1 base from V and 5 bases from J, with 12 bases between. CDR3 length: 15 residues. Germline V CDR1 and CDR2: LNHDA, SQIVND (reference sequence). The CDR3 region has the DNA TGTGCCAGTAGTATAGGTTCCGGGGCTCATCAGCCCCAGCATTTT. Its translation: CASSIGSGAHQPQHF.

Notes on this clone: An end of the junction does not agree with germline; a read error may underlie this. J is TRBJ2-1 and V is TRBV19, with D perhaps matching TRBD2 (5 bases). The CDR3 is 13 amino acids. Germline V gene lookup returns CDR1 LNHDA and CDR2 SQIVND (reference sequence). CDR3 region: CASRPRVGEERFF. CDR3 coding DNA: TGTGCCAGTAGGCCAAGGGTCGGGGAAGAGCGGTTCTTC.

This clone has only one observation. The rearrangement links TRBV25-1 to TRBJ2-5; 8 bases are a match to TRBD1. The ends lost 1 base at V and 6 bases at J; junction bases unmatched: 4. This CDR3 comprises 14 residues. CDR1 MGHDK and CDR2 SYGVNS come from the germline V gene. The CDR3 nucleotides are TGTGCCAGCAGTGAATCTAGACAGGGGAAGACCCAGTACTTC. It codes for CASSESRQGKTQYF. The full variable domain, completed using reference TRBV25-1 and TRBJ2-5, is EADIYQTPRYLVIGTGKKITLECSQTMGHDKMYWYQQDPGMELHLIHYSYGVNSTEKGDLSSESTVSRIRTEHFPLTLESARPSHTSQYLCASSESRQGKTQYFGPGTRLLVL.

The V gene is TRBV7-6, the J gene TRBJ2-7; D possibly corresponds to TRBD1 (5 bases). This CDR3 has 13 amino acids. CDR1 is SGHVS and CDR2 is FNYEAQ in the germline V gene. V lost 0 bases, J lost 3 bases, and 6 bases lay in between. The CDR3 reads CASSLAQDYEQYF. The CDR3 bases are TGTGCCAGCAGCTTAGCACAGGACTACGAGCAGTACTTC.

The chain couples TRBV7-8 to TRBJ2-7; D is unresolved. CDR1 is SGHVS, CDR2 FQNEAQ, per germline. The V and J ends lost 4 bases and 2 bases respectively, with 9 bases between them. The CDR3 runs to 13 residues. The CDR3 nucleotides are TGTGCCAGCAGCTCCCAGGTTGCCTACGAGCAGTACTTC. This sequence encodes CASSSQVAYEQYF.

The chain has TRBV9 and TRBJ2-1, with TRBD2 matching 11 bases. Germline V gives CDR1 SGDLS, CDR2 YYNGEE. J lost 4 bases, V lost 3 bases, and 3 bases had no gene match. The length of the CDR3 is 15 residues. The CDR3 here is CASSAGLAVYNEQFF. CDR3 DNA sequence: TGTGCCAGCAGCGCGGGACTAGCGGTATACAATGAGCAGTTCTTC.

The V gene is TRBV19, the J gene TRBJ1-6; the match to TRBD1 covers 8 bases. The V gene end was trimmed by 1 base and the J gene end by 8 bases; junction bases not matched to a gene: 4. Germline assignment: CDR1 LNHDA and CDR2 SQIVND (reference sequence). The CDR3 loop spans 15 amino acids. The CDR3 DNA sequence: TGTGCCAGTAGTATAGGGCCAGGGGGCCATTCACCCCTCCACTTT. This sequence encodes CASSIGPGGHSPLHF.

The chain has TRBV18 and TRBJ1-2; 10 nucleotides match TRBD1. With V trimmed by 6 bases and J by 3 bases, 4 bases remained unmatched. Looked up from germline, CDR1 is KGHSH and CDR2 is LQKENI. The CDR3 spans 14 residues. In DNA form, the CDR3 reads TGTGCCAGCTCCGGGACAGGGGCTCACTATGGCTACACCTTC. Its translation: CASSGTGAHYGYTF.

V and J are TRBV7-2 and TRBJ2-2; D unresolved. Trimming removed 4 bases at V and 6 bases at J, with 9 bases between. CDR3 length: 13 residues. CDR1 and CDR2 (germline): SGHTA, FQGNSA. The CDR3 is CASSSSSAGELFF. The CDR3 region has the DNA TGTGCCAGCAGCTCCTCGAGCGCCGGGGAGCTGTTTTTT.

This chain connects TRBV5-6 to TRBJ1-3; 7 nucleotides align to TRBD1. CDR1 SGHDT and CDR2 YYEEEE come from the germline V gene. The CDR3 length is 17 residues. Trimming removed 5 bases from V and 0 bases from J; junction bases left unmatched: 11. For the CDR3, the DNA is TGTGCCAGCAGTCGATCCGGGACAGTCATCTCTGGAAACACCATATATTTT. This codes for CASSRSGTVISGNTIYF. Complete variable domain (other parts from reference TRBV5-6 and TRBJ1-3): DAGVTQSPTHLIKTRGQQVTLRCSPKSGHDTVSWYQQALGQGPQFIFQYYEEEERQRGNFPDRFSGHQFPNYSSELNVNALLLGDSALYLCASSRSGTVISGNTIYFGEGSWLTVV.